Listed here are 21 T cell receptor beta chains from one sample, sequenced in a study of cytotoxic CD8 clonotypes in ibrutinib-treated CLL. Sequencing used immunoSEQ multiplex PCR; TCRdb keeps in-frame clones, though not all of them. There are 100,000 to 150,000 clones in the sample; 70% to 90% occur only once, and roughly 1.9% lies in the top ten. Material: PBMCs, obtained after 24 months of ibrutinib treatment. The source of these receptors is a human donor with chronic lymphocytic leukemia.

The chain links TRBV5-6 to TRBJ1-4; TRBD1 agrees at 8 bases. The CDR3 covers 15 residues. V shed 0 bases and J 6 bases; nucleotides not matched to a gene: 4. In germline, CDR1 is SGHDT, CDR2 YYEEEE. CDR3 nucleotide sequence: TGTGCCAGCAGCTTGGCAGGGGGCGAGGATGAAAAACTGTTTTTT. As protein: CASSLAGGEDEKLFF.

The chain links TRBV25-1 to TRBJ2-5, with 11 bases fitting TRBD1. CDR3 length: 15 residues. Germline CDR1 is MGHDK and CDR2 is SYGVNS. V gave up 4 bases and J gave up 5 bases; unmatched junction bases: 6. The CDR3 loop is CASSGWDRGSETQYF. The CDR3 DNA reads TGTGCCAGCAGTGGATGGGACAGGGGGTCGGAGACCCAGTACTTC.

DNA of the CDR3: TGTGCCAGCAGCCCAGGGGGTAGTAAGGCTGAAGCTTTCTTT. It encodes CASSPGGSKAEAFF. This sequence joins TRBV7-8 and TRBJ1-1, with 7 nucleotides matching TRBD1. CDR3 length equals 14 residues. The V segment lost 5 bases and the J segment 6 bases; nucleotides outside the gene matches: 9. Germline values: CDR1 SGHVS, CDR2 FQNEAQ.

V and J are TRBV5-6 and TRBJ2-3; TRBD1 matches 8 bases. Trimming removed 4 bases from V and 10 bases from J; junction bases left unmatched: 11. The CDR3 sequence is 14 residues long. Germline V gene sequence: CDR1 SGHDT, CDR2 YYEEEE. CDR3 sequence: CASSPLSDRDSQYF. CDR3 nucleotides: TGTGCCAGCAGCCCACTCTCGGACAGGGACTCGCAGTATTTT.

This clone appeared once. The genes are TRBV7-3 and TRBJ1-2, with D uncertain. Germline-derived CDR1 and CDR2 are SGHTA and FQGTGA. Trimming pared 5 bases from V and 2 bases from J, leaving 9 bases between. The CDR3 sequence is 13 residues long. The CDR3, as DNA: TGTGCCAGCAGCCGGAGGTTAAACTATGGCTACACCTTC. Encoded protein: CASSRRLNYGYTF. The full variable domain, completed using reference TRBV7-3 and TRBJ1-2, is GAGVSQTPSNKVTEKGKYVELRCDPISGHTALYWYRQSLGQGPEFLIYFQGTGAADDSGLPNDRFFAVRPEGSVSTLKIQRTERGDSAVYLCASSRRLNYGYTFGSGTRLTVV.

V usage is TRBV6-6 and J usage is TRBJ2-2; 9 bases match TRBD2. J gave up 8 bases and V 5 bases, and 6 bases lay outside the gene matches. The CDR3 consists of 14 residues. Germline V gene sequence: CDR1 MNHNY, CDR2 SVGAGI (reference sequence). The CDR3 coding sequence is TGTGCCAGCAGTCAAGCGGGGGGTCGAGGGGAGCTGTTTTTT. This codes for CASSQAGGRGELFF.

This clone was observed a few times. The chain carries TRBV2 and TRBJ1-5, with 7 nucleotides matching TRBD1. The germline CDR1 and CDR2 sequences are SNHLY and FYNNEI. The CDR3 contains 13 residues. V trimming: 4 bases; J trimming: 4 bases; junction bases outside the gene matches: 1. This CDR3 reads CASSAQGNQPQHF. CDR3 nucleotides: TGTGCCAGCAGTGCACAGGGGAATCAGCCCCAGCATTTT.

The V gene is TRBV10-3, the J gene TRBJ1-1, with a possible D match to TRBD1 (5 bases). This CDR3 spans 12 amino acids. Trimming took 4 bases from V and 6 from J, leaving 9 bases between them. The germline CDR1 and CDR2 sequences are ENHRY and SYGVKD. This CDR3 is CAISAGTPEAFF. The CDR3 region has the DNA TGTGCCATCAGTGCCGGGACCCCTGAAGCTTTCTTT.

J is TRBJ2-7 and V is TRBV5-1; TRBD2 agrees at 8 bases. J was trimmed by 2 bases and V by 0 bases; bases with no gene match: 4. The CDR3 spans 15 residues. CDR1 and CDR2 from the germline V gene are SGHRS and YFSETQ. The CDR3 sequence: CASSLVAGGTYEQYF. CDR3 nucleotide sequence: TGCGCCAGCAGCTTGGTTGCGGGAGGAACCTACGAGCAGTACTTC.

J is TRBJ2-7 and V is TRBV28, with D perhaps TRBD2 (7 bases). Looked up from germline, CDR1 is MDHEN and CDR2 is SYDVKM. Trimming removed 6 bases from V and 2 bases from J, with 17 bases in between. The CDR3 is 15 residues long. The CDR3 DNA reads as TGTGCCAGCAGCCTGGTGGGGGGGGCTGCCTACGAGCAGTACTTC. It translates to CASSLVGGAAYEQYF.

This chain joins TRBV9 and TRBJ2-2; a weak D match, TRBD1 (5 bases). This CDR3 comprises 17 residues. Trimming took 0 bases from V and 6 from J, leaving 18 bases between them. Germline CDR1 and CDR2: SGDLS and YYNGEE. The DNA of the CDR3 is TGTGCCAGCAGCGTAGCCTTAGGGAAGGGGATCTCCGGGGAGCTGTTTTTT. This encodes CASSVALGKGISGELFF.

The CDR3 DNA sequence: TGTGCCACCAGCAGAGATCGAATGTCAAGGAGGGTAACAGATACGCAGTATTTT. The encoded protein is CATSRDRMSRRVTDTQYF. J is TRBJ2-3 and V is TRBV15; TRBD2 is a possible D gene (6 bases). The germline CDR1 and CDR2 sequences are LNHNV and YYDKDF (reference sequence). V shed 0 bases and J shed 3 bases, with 19 bases lying between them. The CDR3 is made up of 18 amino acids.

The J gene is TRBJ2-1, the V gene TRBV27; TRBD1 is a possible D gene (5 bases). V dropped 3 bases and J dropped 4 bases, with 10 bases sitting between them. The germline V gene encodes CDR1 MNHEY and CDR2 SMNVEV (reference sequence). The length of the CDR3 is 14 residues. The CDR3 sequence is CASSLARVYNEQFF. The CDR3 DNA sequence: TGTGCCAGCAGTTTGGCCAGGGTATACAATGAGCAGTTCTTC.

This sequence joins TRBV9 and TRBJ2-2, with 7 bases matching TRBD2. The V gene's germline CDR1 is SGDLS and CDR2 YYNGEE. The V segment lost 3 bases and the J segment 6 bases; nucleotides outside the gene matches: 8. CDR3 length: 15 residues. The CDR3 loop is CASSAGLTGAGELFF. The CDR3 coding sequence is TGTGCCAGCAGCGCGGGACTAACTGGGGCCGGGGAGCTGTTTTTT.

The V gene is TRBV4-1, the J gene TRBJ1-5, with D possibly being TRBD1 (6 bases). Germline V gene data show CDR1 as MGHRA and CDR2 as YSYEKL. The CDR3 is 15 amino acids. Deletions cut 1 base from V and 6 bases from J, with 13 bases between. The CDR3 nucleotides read TGCGCCAGCAGCCAAGTTGGGGGCAGGGCTCAGCCCCAGCATTTT. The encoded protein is CASSQVGGRAQPQHF.

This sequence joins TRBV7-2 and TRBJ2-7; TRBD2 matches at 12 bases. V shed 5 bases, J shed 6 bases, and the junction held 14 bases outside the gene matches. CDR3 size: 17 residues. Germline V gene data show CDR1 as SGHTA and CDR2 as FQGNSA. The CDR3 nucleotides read TGTGCCAGCAGCCGCGCACGTCGACTAGCGGGAGAACGCGAGCAGTACTTC. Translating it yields CASSRARRLAGEREQYF.

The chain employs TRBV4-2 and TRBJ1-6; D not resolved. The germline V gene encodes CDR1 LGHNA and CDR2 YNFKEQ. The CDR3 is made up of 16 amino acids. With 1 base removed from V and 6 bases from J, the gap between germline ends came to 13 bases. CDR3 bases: TGTGCCAGCAGCCAAGTCCTGACGGCTGGTAATTCACCCCTCCACTTT. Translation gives CASSQVLTAGNSPLHF.

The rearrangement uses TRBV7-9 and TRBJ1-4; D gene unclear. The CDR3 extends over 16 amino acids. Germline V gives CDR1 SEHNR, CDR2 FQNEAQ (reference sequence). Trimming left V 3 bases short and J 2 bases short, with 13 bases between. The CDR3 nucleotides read TGTGCCAGCAGCTTGTTTTGGGTTGGGACTAATGAAAAACTGTTTTTT. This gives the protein CASSLFWVGTNEKLFF.

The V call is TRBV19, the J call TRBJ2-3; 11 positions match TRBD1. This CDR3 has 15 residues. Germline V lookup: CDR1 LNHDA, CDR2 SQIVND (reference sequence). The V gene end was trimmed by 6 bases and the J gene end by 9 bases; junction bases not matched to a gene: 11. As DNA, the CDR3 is TGTGCCAGTAGAAGGACAGGGGGCTTTGTCGGGACGCAGTATTTT. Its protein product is CASRRTGGFVGTQYF.

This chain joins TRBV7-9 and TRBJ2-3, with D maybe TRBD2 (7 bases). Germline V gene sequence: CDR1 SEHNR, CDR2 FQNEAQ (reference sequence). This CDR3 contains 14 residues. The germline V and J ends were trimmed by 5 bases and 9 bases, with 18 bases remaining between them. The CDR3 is CASSQRGGRDTQYF. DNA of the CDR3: TGTGCCAGCAGCCAAAGGGGGGGGCGGGACACGCAGTATTTT. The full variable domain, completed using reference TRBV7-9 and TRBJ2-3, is DTGVSQNPRHKITKRGQNVTFRCDPISEHNRLYWYRQTLGQGPEFLTYFQNEAQLEKSRLLSDRFSAERPKGSFSTLEIQRTEQGDSAMYLCASSQRGGRDTQYFGPGTRLTVL.

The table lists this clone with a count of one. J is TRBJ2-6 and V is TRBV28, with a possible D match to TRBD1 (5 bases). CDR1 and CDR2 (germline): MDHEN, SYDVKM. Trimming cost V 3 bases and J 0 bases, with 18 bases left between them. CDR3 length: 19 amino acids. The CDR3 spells CASSLGQGFGLSGANVLTF. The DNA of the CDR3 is TGTGCCAGCAGTTTGGGGCAGGGTTTTGGTCTCTCTGGGGCCAACGTCCTGACTTTC. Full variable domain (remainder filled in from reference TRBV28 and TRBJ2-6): DVKVTQSSRYLVKRTGEKVFLECVQDMDHENMFWYRQDPGLGLRLIYFSYDVKMKEKGDIPEGYSVSREKKERFSLILESASTNQTSMYLCASSLGQGFGLSGANVLTFGAGSRLTVL.